This T cell receptor (beta chain) was sequenced in a study of T cells after yellow fever vaccination. Study context: The SMART-Seq v4 Ultra Low Input method served to prepare the low-cell-number fractions.

This clonotype appeared a few times. The target antigen is unknown. J gave up 10 bases and V 7 bases, and 12 bases lay outside the gene matches. The CDR3 spans 15 residues. Overall study results and limits: When the response was secondary, it was weaker but reached its peak faster, day 5 versus 15.

For TCR, cDNA came from 5'RACE template switching, which added a universal primer site and UMIs. TCRdb re-called the 5' RACE reads through MiXCR, storing one row per CDR3 protein. The data contain about 300,000 distinct CDR3 sequences, roughly 4% of them seen just once; the ten biggest clones take up roughly a quarter. This receptor was taken from a man aged 18 to 30 who received the YFV17D yellow fever vaccine. The chain has TRBV12-3 or TRBV12-4 and TRBJ2-1; TRBD2 matches 11 bases. The sample consisted of PBMCs, taken 5 days after the yellow fever booster vaccination. The CDR3: CASTPGLAGGDEQFF. The DNA of the CDR3 is TGTGCCAGCACCCCCGGGCTAGCGGGGGGAGACGAGCAGTTCTTC.